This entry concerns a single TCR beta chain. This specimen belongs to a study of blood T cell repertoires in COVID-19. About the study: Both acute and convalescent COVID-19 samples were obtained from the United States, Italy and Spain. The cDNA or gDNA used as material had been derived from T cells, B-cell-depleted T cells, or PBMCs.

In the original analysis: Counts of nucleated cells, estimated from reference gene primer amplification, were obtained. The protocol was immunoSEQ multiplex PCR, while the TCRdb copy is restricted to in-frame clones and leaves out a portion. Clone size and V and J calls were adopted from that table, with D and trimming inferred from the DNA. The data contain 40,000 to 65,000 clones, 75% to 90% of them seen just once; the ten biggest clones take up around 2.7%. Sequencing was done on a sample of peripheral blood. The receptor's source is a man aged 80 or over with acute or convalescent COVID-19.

The chain's CDR3 is CASSIDRAGNTEAFF. CDR3 coding DNA: TGTGCCAGTAGTATAGATCGTGCAGGGAACACTGAAGCTTTCTTT. This chain connects TRBV19 to TRBJ1-1; D gene unclear. Per the germline V gene, CDR1 is LNHDA and CDR2 is SQIVND (reference sequence). Trimming pared 0 bases from V and 1 base from J, leaving 9 bases between. This CDR3 spans 15 amino acids.